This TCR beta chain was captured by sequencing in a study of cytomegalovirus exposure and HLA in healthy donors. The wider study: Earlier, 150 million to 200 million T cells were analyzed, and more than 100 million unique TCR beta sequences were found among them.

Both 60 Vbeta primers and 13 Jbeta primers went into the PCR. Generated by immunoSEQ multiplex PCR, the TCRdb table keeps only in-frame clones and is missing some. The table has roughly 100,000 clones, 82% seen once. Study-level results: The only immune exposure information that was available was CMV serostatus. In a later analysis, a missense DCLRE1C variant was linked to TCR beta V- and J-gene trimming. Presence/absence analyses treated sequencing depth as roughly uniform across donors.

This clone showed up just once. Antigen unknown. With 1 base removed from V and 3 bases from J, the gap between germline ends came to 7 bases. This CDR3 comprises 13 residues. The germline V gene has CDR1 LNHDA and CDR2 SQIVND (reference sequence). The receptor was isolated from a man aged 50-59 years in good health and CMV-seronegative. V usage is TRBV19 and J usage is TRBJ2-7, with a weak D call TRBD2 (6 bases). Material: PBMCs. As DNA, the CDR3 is TGTGCCAGTAGTATAGCGGGAGACTACGAGCAGTACTTC. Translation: CASSIAGDYEQYF.